Sequencing of this T cell receptor beta chain was carried out in a study of T cell repertoires in ileal Crohn's disease. Some clones are missing from TCRdb's copy, which holds only in-frame ones; the method was immunoSEQ multiplex PCR. The table records 4,800 or so clones, roughly 87% of them present only once. In the case of this clone: Its specificity is not known.

General study findings and limits: Clonality above 26.8% at surgery always came with endoscopic recurrence.

The sample taken for sequencing was ileal tissue. This clonotype originated in an adult with Crohn's disease.

The CDR3: CASSLNREVEKLFF. CDR3 DNA sequence: TGTGCCAGCAGCCTAAACAGGGAAGTCGAAAAACTGTTTTTT. The genes are TRBV7-2 and TRBJ1-4; TRBD1 might be the D (6 bases). The CDR3 is 14 amino acids. Germline CDR1 SGHTA, CDR2 FQGNSA. V shed 5 bases and J shed 8 bases, with 15 bases lying between them.